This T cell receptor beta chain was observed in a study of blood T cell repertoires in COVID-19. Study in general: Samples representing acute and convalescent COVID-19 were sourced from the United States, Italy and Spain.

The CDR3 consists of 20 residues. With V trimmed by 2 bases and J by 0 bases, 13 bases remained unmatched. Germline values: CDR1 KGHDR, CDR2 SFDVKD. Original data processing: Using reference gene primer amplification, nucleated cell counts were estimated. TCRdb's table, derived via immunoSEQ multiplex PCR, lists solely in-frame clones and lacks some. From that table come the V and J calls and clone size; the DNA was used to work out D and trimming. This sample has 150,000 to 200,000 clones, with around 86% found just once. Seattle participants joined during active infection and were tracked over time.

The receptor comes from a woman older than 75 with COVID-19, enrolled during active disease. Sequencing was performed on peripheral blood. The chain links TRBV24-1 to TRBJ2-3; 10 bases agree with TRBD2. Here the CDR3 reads CATSDYARAGGPTSTDTQYF. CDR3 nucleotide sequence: TGTGCCACCAGTGATTACGCAAGAGCGGGAGGGCCTACGAGCACAGATACGCAGTATTTT.